The 32 T cell receptor beta chains below all came from one sample that was sequenced in a study of OX40 agonist ivuxolimab in advanced cancers. Generated by immunoSEQ multiplex PCR, the TCRdb table keeps only in-frame clones and is missing some. The table records tens of thousands of clones, about nine tenths of them present only once. This sample comprised CD4+ or CD8+ T cells sorted from blood, obtained in a trial of the OX40 agonist ivuxolimab. Receptor source: an adult with an advanced solid tumor such as melanoma, head and neck, liver or kidney cancer.

V is TRBV5-1 and J is TRBJ2-5; 14 bases are shared with TRBD2. The trim removed 4 bases at V and 5 bases at J, leaving 7 bases unmatched. This CDR3 region has 16 residues. Looked up from germline, CDR1 is SGHRS and CDR2 is YFSETQ. CDR3 protein: CASSPGTSGSRETQYF. The CDR3 nucleotides are TGCGCCAGCAGCCCCGGGACTAGCGGGAGTAGGGAGACCCAGTACTTC.

The chain employs TRBV15 and TRBJ2-5; a possible D gene is TRBD1 (7 bases). Germline V gene sequence: CDR1 LNHNV, CDR2 YYDKDF (reference sequence). This CDR3 contains 16 residues. The V gene lost 0 bases and the J gene lost 11 bases, with 22 bases spanning the gap. The CDR3 region has the DNA TGTGCCACCAGCAGAGATCGGGAGACAGGGCTCTCAGGGCAGTACTTC. Translating it yields CATSRDRETGLSGQYF.

The chain joins TRBV19 to TRBJ1-1; D not certain. The CDR3 extends over 13 amino acids. Germline V CDR1 and CDR2: LNHDA, SQIVND (reference sequence). Trimming cost V 7 bases and J 6 bases, with 15 bases left between them. The CDR3 reads CASNGIAVSEAFF. As DNA, the CDR3 is TGTGCCAGTAACGGAATTGCGGTCTCTGAAGCTTTCTTT.

The V call is TRBV11-3, the J call TRBJ2-1; 11 bases agree with TRBD2. Germline V gives CDR1 SGHNT, CDR2 YENEEA. There are 17 residues in the CDR3. Trimming took 1 base from V and 7 from J; bases not matched to a gene: 9. The CDR3 here is CASSLAKLAGAENEQFF. The DNA for the CDR3 is TGTGCCAGCAGCTTAGCCAAACTAGCGGGAGCCGAGAATGAGCAGTTCTTC.

This clone is judged large. The same CDR3 can be traced to other DNA sequences in this sample. The rearrangement uses TRBV4-3 and TRBJ1-1; a possible D gene is TRBD1 (5 bases). From germline, CDR1 is LGHNA and CDR2 YSLEER. CDR3 length equals 15 residues. Trimming pared 0 bases from V and 1 base from J, leaving 9 bases between. CDR3 bases: TGCGCCAGCAGCCAAGAGTGGGGGGGGAACACTGAAGCTTTCTTT. The encoded protein is CASSQEWGGNTEAFF.

This chain connects TRBV7-2 to TRBJ1-6; D gene ambiguous. V lost 1 base and J 7 bases, leaving 11 bases between the germline ends. Germline V gene data show CDR1 as SGHTA and CDR2 as FQGNSA. The CDR3 has 15 amino acids. The CDR3 nucleotides are TGTGCCAGCAGCTTAGTCCTCGTCGGGAATTCACCCCTCCACTTT. This codes for CASSLVLVGNSPLHF.

In this sample, this clone turned up once. The sample carries other DNA sequences with the same CDR3. The V call is TRBV7-2, the J call TRBJ1-5, with TRBD1 identical over 9 bases. Unmatched junction bases numbered 4, after V lost 6 bases and J lost 4 bases. The CDR3 loop spans 14 amino acids. The germline CDR1 and CDR2 sequences are SGHTA and FQGNSA. CDR3 in amino acids: CASSLTGGNQPQHF. In DNA form, the CDR3 reads TGTGCCAGCAGTCTGACAGGGGGAAATCAGCCCCAGCATTTT.

The J gene is TRBJ2-3, the V gene TRBV30; D assignment may be TRBD1 or TRBD2 (6 bases each). CDR1 and CDR2 (germline): GTSNPN, SVGIG (reference sequence). The CDR3 totals 14 residues. The ends were cut back, 2 bases at V and 3 bases at J, with 12 bases in the middle. The CDR3 reads CAWSRGAETDTQYF. CDR3 DNA: TGTGCCTGGAGTAGGGGGGCAGAGACAGATACGCAGTATTTT. The entire variable domain, with the rest obtained from reference TRBV30 and TRBJ2-3, is as follows: SQTIHQWPATLVQPVGSPLSLECTVEGTSNPNLYWYRQAAGRGLQLLFYSVGIGQISSEVPQNLSASRPQDRQFILSSKKLLLSDSGFYLCAWSRGAETDTQYFGPGTRLTVL.

The chain employs TRBV6-5 and TRBJ1-5; 7 nucleotides agree with TRBD1. CDR3 length: 15 amino acids. V shed 4 bases, J shed 1 base, and the junction held 4 bases outside the gene matches. Germline V gene lookup returns CDR1 MNHEY and CDR2 SVGAGI. The CDR3 here is CASSSTGKSNQPQHF. In nucleotides, the CDR3 is TGTGCCAGCAGTTCGACAGGGAAAAGCAATCAGCCCCAGCATTTT.

The chain couples TRBV12-5 to TRBJ2-3, with D unclear. The CDR3 consists of 15 residues. V was shortened by 0 bases and J by 2 bases, with 9 bases between the two germline ends. Germline lookup yields CDR1 LGHNT and CDR2 FRNRAP. DNA for the CDR3: TGTGCTAGTGGTTTGGTATTATACGCCACAGATACGCAGTATTTT. This translates into CASGLVLYATDTQYF.

The J gene is TRBJ2-2, the V gene TRBV7-2; possible D gene TRBD1, 5 bases. The CDR3 spans 15 residues. The germline V gene has CDR1 SGHTA and CDR2 FQGNSA. The V end was cut by 4 bases, the J end by 4 bases, with 13 bases between. CDR3 sequence: CASSSFSGSTGELFF. Written as DNA, the CDR3 is TGTGCCAGCAGCTCCTTCTCAGGGTCCACCGGGGAGCTGTTTTTT.

This clone was seen more than once but under ten times. The chain employs TRBV11-2 and TRBJ1-4; D is undetermined. The germline V and J ends were trimmed by 4 bases and 8 bases, with 8 bases remaining between them. The CDR3 is 12 amino acids. From germline, CDR1 is SGHAT and CDR2 FQNNGV. DNA for the CDR3: TGTGCCAGCAGCTCTCAGGCCGAAAAACTGTTTTTT. This gives the protein CASSSQAEKLFF. Variable domain in full (rest from reference TRBV11-2 and TRBJ1-4): EAGVAQSPRYKIIEKRQSVAFWCNPISGHATLYWYQQILGQGPKLLIQFQNNGVVDDSQLPKDRFSAERLKGVDSTLKIQPAKLEDSAVYLCASSSQAEKLFFGSGTQLSVL.

This sequence joins TRBV4-3 and TRBJ1-6, with D perhaps matching TRBD1 (5 bases). Trimming took 0 bases from V and 10 from J, leaving 16 bases between them. The CDR3 has 16 residues. The germline gives CDR1 LGHNA, CDR2 YSLEER. CDR3 sequence reads: CASSQDLVQGGSPLHF. CDR3 bases: TGCGCCAGCAGCCAAGACCTTGTTCAGGGTGGCTCACCCCTCCACTTT.

The chain couples TRBV28 to TRBJ1-4; 9 bases align to TRBD1. Losses at the gene ends were 4 bases for V and 8 bases for J; bases not matched to a gene: 5. The CDR3 runs to 14 residues. Germline V CDR1 and CDR2: MDHEN, SYDVKM. The CDR3 sequence is CASSSGTGYEKLFF. The CDR3 nucleotides read TGTGCCAGCAGTTCCGGGACAGGGTACGAAAAACTGTTTTTT.

The chain uses TRBV28 and TRBJ1-2, with a weak D call TRBD1 (5 bases). Trimming removed 3 bases from V and 5 bases from J, with 7 bases in between. The length of the CDR3 is 12 residues. CDR1 is MDHEN and CDR2 is SYDVKM in the germline V gene. CDR3 loop: CASSFRGYGYTF. The CDR3, as DNA: TGTGCCAGCAGTTTTCGGGGGTATGGCTACACCTTC.

The J gene is TRBJ2-2, the V gene TRBV7-5; whether TRBD2, the table's D call, matches the DNA was not checked. TRBV7-5 is deemed a pseudogene. This CDR3 has 19 amino acids. The CDR3 DNA sequence: TGTGTCAGAAGTCCGTACTGGGGGAAACTAGCGGGGGACACCGGGGAGCTGTTTTTT. Translating it yields CVRSPYWGKLAGDTGELFF.

The V and J genes are TRBV19 and TRBJ2-5, with D unclear. Germline V CDR1 and CDR2: LNHDA, SQIVND (reference sequence). Trimming took off 4 bases at V and 7 bases at J, with 10 bases between the two ends. The CDR3 contains 12 residues. Here the CDR3 DNA reads TGTGCCAGTAGTAACGAAGCAGGGACCCAGTACTTC. Protein: CASSNEAGTQYF.

The V call is TRBV28, the J call TRBJ1-6; no firm D call. Germline assignment: CDR1 MDHEN and CDR2 SYDVKM. CDR3 length: 14 amino acids. Between the trimmed V and J ends, which lost 2 bases and 6 bases, there was a span of 8 bases. CDR3 sequence (DNA): TGTGCCAGCAGTTTAGGAGGCGCTAATTCACCCCTCCACTTT. It translates to CASSLGGANSPLHF. Together with reference TRBV28 and TRBJ1-6, the CDR3 gives the full variable domain: DVKVTQSSRYLVKRTGEKVFLECVQDMDHENMFWYRQDPGLGLRLIYFSYDVKMKEKGDIPEGYSVSREKKERFSLILESASTNQTSMYLCASSLGGANSPLHFGNGTRLTVT.

The chain employs TRBV25-1 and TRBJ2-5, with 7 positions matching TRBD1. CDR3 size: 14 residues. Germline loops: CDR1 MGHDK, CDR2 SYGVNS. After removal of 4 bases from V and 4 bases from J, the junction contained 6 bases not matched to a gene. This chain's CDR3 is CASSAKTGVETQYF. DNA of the CDR3: TGTGCCAGCAGTGCCAAAACAGGGGTAGAGACCCAGTACTTC.

This clone has at least ten counts. The chain has TRBV5-4 and TRBJ1-3; a weak D match, TRBD1 (5 bases). The CDR3 is 15 residues long. Germline lookup yields CDR1 SGHNT and CDR2 YYREEE (reference sequence). The ends were cut back, 9 bases at V and 2 bases at J, with 18 bases in the middle. The CDR3 region is CATSRRGDPGNTIYF. As DNA, the CDR3 is TGTGCCACCTCCCGGAGGGGTGACCCTGGAAACACCATATATTTT. Using reference TRBV5-4 and TRBJ1-3 for the parts outside the CDR3, the full variable domain is ETGVTQSPTHLIKTRGQQVTLRCSSQSGHNTVSWYQQALGQGPQFIFQYYREEENGRGNFPPRFSGLQFPNYSSELNVNALELDDSALYLCATSRRGDPGNTIYFGEGSWLTVV.

The chain combines TRBV10-1 with TRBJ2-5, with D maybe TRBD2 (5 bases). In germline, CDR1 is WNHNN, CDR2 SYGVQD (reference sequence). The CDR3 is 14 residues long. With 3 bases removed from V and 5 bases from J, the gap between germline ends came to 13 bases. CDR3 DNA: TGCGCCAGCAGTGATGCCGGTACGGGGGAGACCCAGTACTTC. Translating gives CASSDAGTGETQYF.

The chain employs TRBV7-9 and TRBJ1-1, with 11 bases matching TRBD1. CDR1 SEHNR and CDR2 FQNEAQ come from the germline V gene (reference sequence). Trimming cost V 5 bases and J 7 bases; bases outside gene matches: 9. This CDR3 spans 15 amino acids. The CDR3: CASSPSWTGGLEAFF. CDR3 in DNA: TGTGCCAGCAGCCCTTCCTGGACAGGGGGCCTTGAAGCTTTCTTT.

The chain links TRBV6-6 to TRBJ1-3, with no clear D. The V gene lost 2 bases and the J gene lost 4 bases, with 0 bases spanning the gap. Germline CDR1 MNHNY, CDR2 SVGAGI (reference sequence). This CDR3 has 11 amino acids. The CDR3 nucleotides read TGTGCCAGCAGTTACGGAAACACCATATATTTT. Its protein product is CASSYGNTIYF.

The rearrangement links TRBV6-1 to TRBJ2-2, with 7 bases lining up with TRBD1. The germline gives CDR1 MNHNS, CDR2 SASEGT. V trimming: 6 bases; J trimming: 3 bases; junction bases outside the gene matches: 4. CDR3 length: 14 amino acids. Here the CDR3 DNA reads TGTGCCAGCAGGGGCGACAGGGACACCGGGGAGCTGTTTTTT. This sequence encodes CASRGDRDTGELFF.

This clone was recorded once. The rearrangement joins TRBV2 to TRBJ1-5; TRBD1 aligns across 9 bases. Germline loops: CDR1 SNHLY, CDR2 FYNNEI. V was pared by 4 bases and J by 4 bases, with 5 bases of the junction left unmatched. The CDR3 sequence is 15 residues long. The CDR3 DNA follows: TGTGCCAGCAGTGGGGACAGGGTGGGAAATCAGCCCCAGCATTTT. Residues: CASSGDRVGNQPQHF. The full variable domain, its missing parts supplied by reference TRBV2 and TRBJ1-5, is EPEVTQTPSHQVTQMGQEVILRCVPISNHLYFYWYRQILGQKVEFLVSFYNNEISEKSEIFDDQFSVERPDGSNFTLKIRSTKLEDSAMYFCASSGDRVGNQPQHFGDGTRLSIL.

This chain connects TRBV7-2 to TRBJ2-3; D might be TRBD1 (5 bases). V dropped 8 bases and J dropped 10 bases, with 16 bases sitting between them. CDR1 and CDR2 from the germline V gene are SGHTA and FQGNSA. The CDR3 spans 12 residues. CDR3 DNA sequence: TGTGCCAGCGGGGAAAAGGGGCGCTCGCAGTATTTT. Translating gives CASGEKGRSQYF.

The CDR3 here is CASSPRQGAGTEAFF. CDR3 DNA sequence: TGTGCCAGCAGCCCTCGACAGGGGGCAGGTACTGAAGCTTTCTTT. The V gene is TRBV11-2, the J gene TRBJ1-1, with TRBD1 identical over 10 bases. Trimming removed 5 bases from V and 5 bases from J; junction bases left unmatched: 8. Germline lookup yields CDR1 SGHAT and CDR2 FQNNGV. The CDR3 totals 15 residues.

The rearrangement links TRBV5-4 to TRBJ2-3; perhaps TRBD2 as D (6 bases). The CDR3 loop spans 15 amino acids. Germline lookup yields CDR1 SGHNT and CDR2 YYREEE (reference sequence). V was cut by 4 bases and J by 4 bases, with 16 bases left in between. The CDR3 DNA reads TGTGCCAGCAGCCGACCGGGACTCCAGGCAGATACGCAGTATTTT. Translating it yields CASSRPGLQADTQYF.

The V and J genes are TRBV19 and TRBJ1-1, with 7 bases aligning to TRBD1. Per the germline V gene, CDR1 is LNHDA and CDR2 is SQIVND (reference sequence). This CDR3 contains 15 residues. Trimming took 5 bases from V and 0 from J; bases not matched to a gene: 6. The CDR3 DNA sequence: TGTGCCAGTAGTTCGAAGGGACAGATGAACACTGAAGCTTTCTTT. This codes for CASSSKGQMNTEAFF. Full variable domain (rest looked up from reference TRBV19 and TRBJ1-1): DGGITQSPKYLFRKEGQNVTLSCEQNLNHDAMYWYRQDPGQGLRLIYYSQIVNDFQKGDIAEGYSVSREKKESFPLTVTSAQKNPTAFYLCASSSKGQMNTEAFFGQGTRLTVV.

J is TRBJ2-7 and V is TRBV5-4, with 10 bases fitting TRBD1. The CDR3 sequence is 14 residues long. V lost 4 bases to trimming and J lost 5 bases; unmatched junction nucleotides: 6. Germline V gene data show CDR1 as SGHNT and CDR2 as YYREEE (reference sequence). The CDR3 nucleotides are TGTGCCAGCAGCGGGGGACAGGGGTGGGACGAGCAGTACTTC. The encoded protein is CASSGGQGWDEQYF.

V and J are TRBV27 and TRBJ1-2; TRBD1 matches at 9 bases. With V trimmed by 5 bases and J by 1 base, 11 bases remained unmatched. Germline assignment: CDR1 MNHEY and CDR2 SMNVEV (reference sequence). This CDR3 is 17 amino acids long. The CDR3 DNA reads TGTGCCAGCAGTCCGTTCCTAGGGACAGGGCATAACTATGGCTACACCTTC. Translation gives CASSPFLGTGHNYGYTF.

The V gene is TRBV4-2, the J gene TRBJ1-4; a weak D match, TRBD1 (6 bases). The CDR3 consists of 15 residues. From germline, CDR1 is LGHNA and CDR2 YNFKEQ. V was clipped by 5 bases and J by 5 bases, with 15 bases between them. Written as DNA, the CDR3 is TGTGCCAGCAGCGTATCCGGACAGATAAATGAAAAACTGTTTTTT. This codes for CASSVSGQINEKLFF.